This TCR beta chain originates from a study of blood T cell repertoires in COVID-19. Across the study: Sample material is recorded as cDNA or gDNA derived from T cells, B-cell-depleted T cells, or PBMCs.

Participant ages covered about 18 to 95 years across 20 to 30 US areas. This CDR3 is 14 amino acids long. Trimming stripped 5 bases from V and 0 bases from J, with 10 bases between. Germline CDR1 is LGHDT and CDR2 is YNNKEL (reference sequence). Source study methods: Using reference gene primer amplification, nucleated cell counts were estimated. Repertoires were generated with immunoSEQ multiplex PCR, while TCRdb's copy carries only in-frame clones and drops some. V and J calls and clone size follow that table, whereas D and trimming were derived from the DNA. Here the sample spans some 220,000 clones, roughly nine tenths being singletons.

This receptor was identified in a woman under 30 in a cohort exposed to, infected with or recovered from COVID-19 (not recorded which). What was sequenced was PBMCs or T cells enriched from blood (not recorded which). The rearrangement joins TRBV3-1 (or the pseudogene TRBV3-2) to TRBJ1-1; D might be TRBD1 (5 bases). CDR3 sequence: CASSFDRVNTEAFF. CDR3 bases: TGTGCCAGCAGCTTCGACAGAGTGAACACTGAAGCTTTCTTT.